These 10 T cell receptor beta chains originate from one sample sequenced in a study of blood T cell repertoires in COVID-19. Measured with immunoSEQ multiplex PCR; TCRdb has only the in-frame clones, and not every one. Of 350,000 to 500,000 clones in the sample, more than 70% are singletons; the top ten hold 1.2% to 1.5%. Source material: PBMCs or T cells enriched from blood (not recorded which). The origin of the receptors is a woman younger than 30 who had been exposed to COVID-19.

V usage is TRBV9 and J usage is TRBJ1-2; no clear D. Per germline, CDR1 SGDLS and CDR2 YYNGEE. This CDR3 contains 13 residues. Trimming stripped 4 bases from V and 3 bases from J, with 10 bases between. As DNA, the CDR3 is TGTGCCAGCAGCCCTAATAACGACTATGGCTACACCTTC. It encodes CASSPNNDYGYTF. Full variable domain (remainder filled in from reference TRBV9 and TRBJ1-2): DSGVTQTPKHLITATGQRVTLRCSPRSGDLSVYWYQQSLDQGLQFLIQYYNGEERAKGNILERFSAQQFPDLHSELNLSSLELGDSALYFCASSPNNDYGYTFGSGTRLTVV.

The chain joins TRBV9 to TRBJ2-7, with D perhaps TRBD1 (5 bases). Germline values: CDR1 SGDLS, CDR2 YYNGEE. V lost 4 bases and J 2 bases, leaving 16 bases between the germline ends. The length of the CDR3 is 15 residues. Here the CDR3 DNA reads TGTGCCAGCAGCCCCCACTGGACAACAACCTACGAGCAGTACTTC. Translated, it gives CASSPHWTTTYEQYF.

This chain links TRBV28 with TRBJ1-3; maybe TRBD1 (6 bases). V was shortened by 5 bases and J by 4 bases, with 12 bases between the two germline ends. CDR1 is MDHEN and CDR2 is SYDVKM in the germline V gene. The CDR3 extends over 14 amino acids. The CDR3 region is CASSPTGYGNTIYF. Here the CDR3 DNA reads TGTGCCAGCAGTCCTACAGGGTACGGAAACACCATATATTTT.

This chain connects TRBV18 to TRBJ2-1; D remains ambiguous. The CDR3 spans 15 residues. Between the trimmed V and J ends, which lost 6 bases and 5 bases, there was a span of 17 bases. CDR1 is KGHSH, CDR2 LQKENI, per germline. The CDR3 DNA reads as TGTGCCAGCTCGCCCGCACTGGTAAGAGACAATGAGCAGTTCTTC. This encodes CASSPALVRDNEQFF.

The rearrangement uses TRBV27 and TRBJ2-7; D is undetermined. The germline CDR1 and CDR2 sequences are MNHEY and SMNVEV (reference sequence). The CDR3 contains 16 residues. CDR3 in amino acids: CAAGASIPEVSYEQYF. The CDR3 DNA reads TGTGCGGCTGGTGCCAGCATCCCTGAGGTCTCCTACGAGCAGTACTTC.

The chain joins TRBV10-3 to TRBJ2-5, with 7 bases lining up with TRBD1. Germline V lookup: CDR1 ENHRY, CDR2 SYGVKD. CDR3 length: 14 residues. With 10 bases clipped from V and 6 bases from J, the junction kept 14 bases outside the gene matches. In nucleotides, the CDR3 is TGTGCCACCAGGGCGGATAGGGACAGAAAGACCCAGTACTTC. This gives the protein CATRADRDRKTQYF.

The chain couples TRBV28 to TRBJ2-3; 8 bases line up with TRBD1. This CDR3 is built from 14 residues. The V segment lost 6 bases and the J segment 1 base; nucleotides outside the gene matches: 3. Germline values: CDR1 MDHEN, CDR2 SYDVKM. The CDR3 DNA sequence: TGTGCCAGCAGGATGACAGGGGGCACAGATACGCAGTATTTT. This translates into CASRMTGGTDTQYF.

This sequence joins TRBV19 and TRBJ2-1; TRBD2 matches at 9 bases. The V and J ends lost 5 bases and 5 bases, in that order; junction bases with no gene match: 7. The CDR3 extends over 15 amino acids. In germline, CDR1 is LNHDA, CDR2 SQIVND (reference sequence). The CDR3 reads CASSVTSGLNNEQFF. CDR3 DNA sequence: TGTGCCAGTAGTGTCACTAGCGGGCTAAACAATGAGCAGTTCTTC.

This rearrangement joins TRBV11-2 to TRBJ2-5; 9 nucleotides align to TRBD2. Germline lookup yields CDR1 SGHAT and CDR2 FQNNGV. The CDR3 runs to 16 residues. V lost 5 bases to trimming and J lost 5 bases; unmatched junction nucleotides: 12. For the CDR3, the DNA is TGTGCCAGCAGCCCAAATAGCGGGGGCGCCGGGGAGACCCAGTACTTC. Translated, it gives CASSPNSGGAGETQYF.

For the CDR3, the DNA is TGTGCCAGCAGCGGACAGGGGGCGGGGGCCAACGTCCTGACTTTC. Translation gives CASSGQGAGANVLTF. The chain joins TRBV6-5 to TRBJ2-6; 11 nucleotides match TRBD1. V shed 6 bases, J shed 4 bases, and the junction held 2 bases outside the gene matches. Germline V CDR1 and CDR2: MNHEY, SVGAGI. The CDR3 spans 15 residues.